These T cell receptor beta chains were read from a single sample in a study of T cell repertoires in cytomegalovirus infection. Using its own MiXCR run on the reads, TCRdb lists one record per CDR3 protein. The sample yields some 920,000 distinct CDR3 sequences, approximately 31% seen once. Their antigens remain unidentified. The source was cultured CD8+ T cells from PBMCs, collected from culture after CMV antigen stimulation. The receptors were sampled from a human donor in good health (CMV status not recorded). Some clones in this sample may be carry-over from other donors' samples. Both conserved end residues are part of each CDR3. D genes are given only for firm matches. Size tells how often a clone was seen (once, few, many) or the class of an expanded clone, and some rows leave it out.

-	TRBV28	TRBJ1-1	many	CASTRWGRGLTEAFF	TGTGCCAGCACCCGATGGGGACGGGGCCTCACTGAAGCTTTCTTT
TRBD2	TRBV10-2	TRBJ2-1	-	CASSEASGTISNEQFF	TGCGCCAGCAGTGAGGCGAGCGGGACCATCTCCAATGAGCAGTTCTTC
TRBD2	TRBV20-1	TRBJ2-3	-	CSALAGDSTDTQYF	TGCAGTGCACTAGCGGGGGATAGCACAGATACGCAGTATTTT
TRBD1	TRBV29-1	TRBJ2-3	-	CSVAGLQGALSREDTQYF	TGCAGCGTTGCAGGGCTGCAGGGGGCCTTGTCTCGGGAAGATACGCAGTATTTT
-	TRBV12-3/TRBV12-4	TRBJ2-1	-	CANSLGTSSYNEQFF	TGTGCCAACAGTTTGGGGACGAGCTCCTACAATGAGCAGTTCTTC
-	TRBV4-1	TRBJ2-2	few	CASSQVPNTGELFF	TGCGCCAGCAGCCAAGTTCCAAACACCGGGGAGCTGTTTTTT
-	TRBV20-1	TRBJ1-5	few	CSATNQPQHF	TGCAGTGCTACCAATCAGCCCCAGCATTTT
-	TRBV6-1	TRBJ2-1	few	CASSVTGGPKRNNEQFF	TGTGCCAGCAGTGTTACAGGTGGACCTAAAAGAAACAATGAGCAGTTCTTC
TRBD2	TRBV6-4	TRBJ2-1	-	CASKAGGPLNEQFF	TGTGCCAGCAAAGCGGGGGGCCCCCTCAATGAGCAGTTCTTC
-	TRBV19	TRBJ2-1	many	CASKKGVVVDEQFF	TGTGCCTCAAAGAAGGGGGTTGTGGTCGATGAGCAGTTCTTC
TRBD2	TRBV6-5	TRBJ2-3	-	CASSYSTSGGKGDTQYF	TGTGCCAGCAGTTACTCGACTAGCGGGGGGAAAGGAGATACGCAGTATTTT
-	TRBV19	TRBJ2-2	-	CASSIAGVATGELFF	TGTGCCAGTAGTATAGCGGGGGTGGCCACCGGGGAGCTGTTTTTT
-	TRBV7-4	TRBJ2-3	-	CASSPRWGADDTQYF	TGTGCCAGCAGCCCCAGGTGGGGGGCGGATGATACGCAGTATTTT
-	TRBV19	TRBJ1-5	few	CAIAGGSNQPQHF	TGTGCCATCGCTGGGGGGAGCAATCAGCCCCAGCATTTT
-	TRBV19	TRBJ1-1	-	CASTSDSPNTEAFF	TGTGCCAGTACCTCGGACAGCCCGAACACTGAAGCTTTCTTT
TRBD1	TRBV29-1	TRBJ1-2	-	CSVEKPGQGVGYTF	TGCAGCGTTGAGAAACCGGGACAGGGGGTGGGCTACACCTTC
TRBD2	TRBV7-9	TRBJ2-3	-	CATSGTSSTDTQYF	TGTGCCACCAGCGGGACTTCCAGCACAGATACGCAGTATTTT
-	TRBV27	TRBJ2-1	few	CASSLGGYGVSNNEQFF	TGTGCCAGCAGTTTAGGAGGGTATGGGGTGAGCAACAATGAGCAGTTCTTC
-	TRBV27	TRBJ1-6	few	CASSSGESYNSPLHF	TGTGCCAGCAGTTCGGGGGAGTCCTATAATTCACCCCTCCACTTT
TRBD1	TRBV29-1	TRBJ1-2	-	CSVQGTGGSGYTF	TGCAGCGTCCAGGGGACAGGGGGCTCTGGCTACACCTTC
TRBD1	TRBV7-9	TRBJ2-1	many	CASRPQGRIYNEQFF	TGTGCCAGCAGGCCACAGGGGCGGATCTACAATGAGCAGTTCTTC
-	TRBV6-1	TRBJ2-6	few	CASSASVFDRADLSSGANVLTF	TGTGCCAGCAGTGCTAGCGTTTTCGACAGGGCCGATCTTTCCTCTGGGGCCAACGTCCTGACTTTC
-	TRBV5-5	TRBJ1-2	-	CASRGETSRYITYGYTF	TGTGCCAGCAGGGGTGAGACAAGTCGCTACATTACCTATGGCTACACCTTC
TRBD2	TRBV23-1	TRBJ2-2	-	CASSQKCGSTGELFF	TGCGCCAGCAGTCAAAAATGCGGGAGCACCGGGGAGCTGTTTTTT
TRBD1	TRBV7-8	TRBJ1-4	many	CASSLAAAPQTGREAGLFF	TGTGCCAGCAGCTTAGCGGCCGCCCCCCAGACAGGGAGGGAGGCGGGGCTGTTTTTT
-	TRBV10-3	TRBJ1-2	-	CASGTTGNYGYTF	TGTGCCAGCGGGACCACAGGGAACTATGGCTACACCTTC
-	TRBV23-1	TRBJ2-7	-	CASSQSGREQYF	TGCGCCAGCAGTCAATCTGGGCGCGAGCAGTACTTC
TRBD2	TRBV20-1	TRBJ2-1	-	CSALASYNEQFF	TGCAGTGCACTAGCGAGCTACAATGAGCAGTTCTTC
-	TRBV19	TRBJ2-2	-	CASSISGELFF	TGTGCCAGTAGTATCAGCGGGGAGCTGTTTTTT
-	TRBV6-5	TRBJ2-1	few	CASSYSSYSLNEQFF	TGTGCCAGCAGTTACTCCTCTTACAGCCTCAATGAGCAGTTCTTC
TRBD1	TRBV2	TRBJ1-2	-	CASSESPGTGGPGYTF	TGTGCCAGCAGTGAATCACCCGGGACAGGGGGCCCTGGCTACACCTTC